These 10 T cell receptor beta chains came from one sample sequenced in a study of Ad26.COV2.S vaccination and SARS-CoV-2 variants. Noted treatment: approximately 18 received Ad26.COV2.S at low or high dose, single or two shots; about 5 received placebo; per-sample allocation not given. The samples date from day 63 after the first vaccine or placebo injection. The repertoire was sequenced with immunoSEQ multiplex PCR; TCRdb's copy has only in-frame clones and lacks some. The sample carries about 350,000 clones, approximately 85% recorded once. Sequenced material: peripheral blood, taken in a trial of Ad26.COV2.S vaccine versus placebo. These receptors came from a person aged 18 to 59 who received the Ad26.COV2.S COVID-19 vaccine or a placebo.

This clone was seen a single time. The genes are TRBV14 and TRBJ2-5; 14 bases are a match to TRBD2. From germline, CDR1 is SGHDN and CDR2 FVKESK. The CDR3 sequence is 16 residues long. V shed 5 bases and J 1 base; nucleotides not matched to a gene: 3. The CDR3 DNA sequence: TGTGCCAGCAGCGTGACTAGCGGGGGGGCCCAAGAGACCCAGTACTTC. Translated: CASSVTSGGAQETQYF.

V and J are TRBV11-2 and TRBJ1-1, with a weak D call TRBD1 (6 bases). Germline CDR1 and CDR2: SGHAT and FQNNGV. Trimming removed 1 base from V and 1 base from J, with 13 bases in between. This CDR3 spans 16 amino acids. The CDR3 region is CASSLGVRGGNTEAFF. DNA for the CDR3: TGTGCCAGCAGCTTAGGAGTCAGGGGAGGGAACACTGAAGCTTTCTTT.

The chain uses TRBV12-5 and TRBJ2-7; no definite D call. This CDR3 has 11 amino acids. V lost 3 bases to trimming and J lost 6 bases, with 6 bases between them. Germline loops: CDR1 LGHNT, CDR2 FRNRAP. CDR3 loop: CASGFRSEQYF. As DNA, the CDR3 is TGTGCTAGTGGTTTTAGGTCCGAGCAGTACTTC.

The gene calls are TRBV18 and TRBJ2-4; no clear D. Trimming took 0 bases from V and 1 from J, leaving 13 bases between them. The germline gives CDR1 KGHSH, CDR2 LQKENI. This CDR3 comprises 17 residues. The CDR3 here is CASSPPWPPLAKNIQYF. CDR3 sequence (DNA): TGTGCCAGCTCACCACCCTGGCCGCCCCTGGCCAAAAACATTCAGTACTTC.

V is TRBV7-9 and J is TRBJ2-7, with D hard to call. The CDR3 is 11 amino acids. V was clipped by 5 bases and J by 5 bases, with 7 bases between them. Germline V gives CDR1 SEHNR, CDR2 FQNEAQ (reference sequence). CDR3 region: CASSQYDEQYF. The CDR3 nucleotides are TGTGCCAGCAGCCAATATGACGAGCAGTACTTC.

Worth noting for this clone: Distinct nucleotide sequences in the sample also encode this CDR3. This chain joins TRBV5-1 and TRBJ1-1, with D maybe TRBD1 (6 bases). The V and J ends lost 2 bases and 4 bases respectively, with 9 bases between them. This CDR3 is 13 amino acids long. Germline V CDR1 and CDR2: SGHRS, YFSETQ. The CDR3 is CASSLQGVTEAFF. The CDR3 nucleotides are TGCGCCAGCAGCTTACAGGGAGTCACTGAAGCTTTCTTT.

CDR3 sequence reads: CASSLARAGGVTEAFF. The CDR3 DNA follows: TGTGCCAGCAGCTTAGCTCGAGCGGGAGGCGTCACTGAAGCTTTCTTT. The rearrangement links TRBV7-2 to TRBJ1-1, with D uncertain. V lost 0 bases, J lost 4 bases, and 15 bases lay in between. CDR3 size: 16 residues. Germline assignment: CDR1 SGHTA and CDR2 FQGNSA.

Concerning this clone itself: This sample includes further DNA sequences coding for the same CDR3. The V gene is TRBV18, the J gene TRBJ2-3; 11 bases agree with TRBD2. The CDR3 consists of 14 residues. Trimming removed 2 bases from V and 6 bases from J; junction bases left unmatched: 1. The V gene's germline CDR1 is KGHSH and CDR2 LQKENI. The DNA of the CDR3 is TGTGCCAGCTCACCAGCTAGCGGGGGGGATACGCAGTATTTT. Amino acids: CASSPASGGDTQYF.

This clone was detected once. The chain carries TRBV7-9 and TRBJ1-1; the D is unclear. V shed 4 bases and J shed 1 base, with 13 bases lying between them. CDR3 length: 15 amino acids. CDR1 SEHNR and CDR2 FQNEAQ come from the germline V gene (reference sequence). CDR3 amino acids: CASSSTFRWNTEAFF. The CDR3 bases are TGTGCCAGCAGCTCGACGTTCCGCTGGAACACTGAAGCTTTCTTT.

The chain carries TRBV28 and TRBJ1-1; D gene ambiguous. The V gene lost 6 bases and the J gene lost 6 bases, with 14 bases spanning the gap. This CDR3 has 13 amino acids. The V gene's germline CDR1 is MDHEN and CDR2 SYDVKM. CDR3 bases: TGTGCCAGCAGGTACGGAGGGCGATCTGAAGCTTTCTTT. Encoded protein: CASRYGGRSEAFF.